This is a list of T cell receptor beta chains from one sample in a study of cytomegalovirus exposure and HLA in healthy donors. The method was immunoSEQ multiplex PCR; TCRdb's version includes in-frame clones alone and lacks a portion of them. The table has 90,000 to 110,000 clones, 12% to 15% seen once. Sequencing was carried out using PBMCs. These receptors came from a female donor in good health and CMV-seronegative. The CDR3 runs from the conserved cysteine through the conserved F or W. The D gene is left open where the match is weak. Size values are once, few and many counts, or a class for expanded clones, and some rows have none.

D | J | V | size | CDR3 | DNA
TRBD1 | TRBJ1-2 | TRBV6-5 | NA | CASRDTGGWGYTF | TGTGCCAGCAGGGATACAGGGGGCTGGGGCTACACCTTC
TRBD1 | TRBJ2-3 | TRBV5-1 | few | CASSFGTGPTDTQYF | TGCGCCAGCAGCTTCGGGACAGGGCCCACAGATACGCAGTATTTT
TRBD1 | TRBJ1-1 | TRBV29-1 | NA | CSVDSGGSGEAFF | TGCAGCGTTGATTCAGGGGGGTCTGGTGAAGCTTTCTTT
NA | TRBJ1-2 | TRBV27 | NA | CASSHPQGIGYTF | TGTGCCAGCAGCCATCCTCAGGGAATCGGCTACACCTTC
TRBD1 | TRBJ2-4 | TRBV6-1 | few | CASSARDSIAKNIQYF | TGTGCCAGCAGTGCCCGGGACAGTATAGCCAAAAACATTCAGTACTTC
NA | TRBJ2-3 | TRBV29-1 | few | CSVAGGYLGTDTQYF | TGCAGCGTTGCGGGGGGCTATCTCGGCACAGATACGCAGTATTTT
TRBD1 | TRBJ1-1 | TRBV4-1 | NA | CASSQGQGPNTEAFF | TGCGCCAGCAGCCAGGGACAGGGCCCGAACACTGAAGCTTTCTTT
TRBD2 | TRBJ2-7 | TRBV4-3 | few | CASSLSSGGVYEQYF | TGCGCCAGCAGCCTTTCTAGCGGGGGTGTCTACGAGCAGTACTTC
NA | TRBJ2-1 | TRBV29-1 | NA | CSVEERDSLRGEQFF | TGCAGCGTTGAAGAACGGGACTCCCTACGGGGTGAGCAGTTCTTC
TRBD1 | TRBJ2-2 | TRBV7-9 | NA | CASSLRTGVNTGELFF | TGTGCCAGCAGCTTACGGACAGGGGTAAACACCGGGGAGCTGTTTTTT
NA | TRBJ1-2 | TRBV7-2 | few | CASSPGAGNYGYTF | TGTGCCAGCAGCCCAGGAGCAGGGAACTATGGCTACACCTTC
TRBD2 | TRBJ2-5 | TRBV5-1 | few | CASSPLAGVQETQYF | TGCGCCAGCAGCCCTCTAGCGGGGGTCCAAGAGACCCAGTACTTC
TRBD1 | TRBJ1-2 | TRBV6-1 | few | CASSGLRGRSFNYGYTF | TGTGCCAGCAGTGGGCTTAGGGGGCGTTCCTTTAACTATGGCTACACCTTC
NA | TRBJ2-7 | TRBV6-1 | few | CASSRQGSYEQYF | TGTGCCAGCAGTAGGCAGGGGAGCTACGAGCAGTACTTC
NA | TRBJ2-1 | TRBV7-9 | NA | CASSLRLGTEKQFF | TGTGCCAGCAGCTTACGGTTAGGGACTGAAAAGCAGTTCTTC
NA | TRBJ2-4 | TRBV6-6 | few | CASSPDRGKNIQYF | TGTGCCAGCAGTCCGGACCGAGGGAAAAACATTCAGTACTTC
NA | TRBJ2-5 | TRBV27 | few | CASSSRIRGETQYF | TGTGCCAGCAGTTCCCGCATCCGAGGAGAGACCCAGTACTTC
TRBD2 | TRBJ2-7 | TRBV29-1 | NA | CSVGGGDEQYF | TGCAGCGTTGGGGGAGGGGACGAGCAGTACTTC
NA | TRBJ1-6 | TRBV27 | NA | CASSLEGELNSPLHF | TGTGCCAGCAGTTTAGAAGGGGAACTTAATTCACCCCTCCACTTT
TRBD2 | TRBJ2-1 | TRBV7-3 | NA | CASSLVPTSGAYNEQFF | TGTGCCAGCAGCTTAGTTCCGACTAGCGGGGCTTACAATGAGCAGTTCTTC
NA | TRBJ1-5 | TRBV6-5 | few | CASSPGLSNQPQHF | TGTGCCAGCAGTCCCGGACTGAGCAATCAGCCCCAGCATTTT
NA | TRBJ1-3 | TRBV11-3 | many | CASSPGGGRNTIYF | TGTGCCAGCAGCCCGGGTGGAGGTAGAAACACCATATATTTT
NA | TRBJ1-5 | TRBV6-6 | NA | CASSYPPGGNQPQHF | TGTGCCAGCAGTTACCCTCCGGGGGGGAATCAGCCCCAGCATTTT
TRBD2 | TRBJ2-1 | TRBV11-3 | NA | CASSPGTSDNEQFF | TGTGCCAGCAGCCCCGGGACTAGCGACAATGAGCAGTTCTTC
TRBD1 | TRBJ2-2 | TRBV6-5 | few | CASSAGQGNTGELFF | TGTGCCAGCAGTGCGGGACAGGGGAACACCGGGGAGCTGTTTTTT
NA | TRBJ2-1 | TRBV7-9 | NA | CASNHADEQFF | TGTGCCAGCAACCACGCGGATGAGCAGTTCTTC
TRBD2 | TRBJ2-3 | TRBV30 | NA | CAWSVFAGADTQYF | TGTGCCTGGAGTGTATTTGCGGGAGCGGATACGCAGTATTTT
TRBD2 | TRBJ2-1 | TRBV18 | few | CASSPQAGLAGLSSYNEQFF | TGTGCCAGCTCCCCCCAGGCGGGACTAGCGGGCCTTTCTTCCTACAATGAGCAGTTCTTC
NA | TRBJ1-5 | TRBV7-8 | NA | CASSLMLADNQPQHF | TGTGCCAGCAGCTTAATGCTGGCAGACAATCAGCCCCAGCATTTT
TRBD1 | TRBJ2-7 | TRBV30 | NA | CAWSVSRTIGTGTNEQYF | TGTGCCTGGAGTGTCTCTCGGACAATCGGGACAGGGACCAACGAGCAGTACTTC
NA | TRBJ2-1 | TRBV5-6 | few | CASSLVLAHEQFF | TGTGCCAGCAGCTTGGTCCTAGCTCATGAGCAGTTCTTC
NA | TRBJ1-3 | TRBV13 | NA | CASSPSGSRSGNTIYF | TGTGCCAGCAGCCCCTCAGGGTCCCGCTCTGGAAACACCATATATTTT
TRBD2 | TRBJ2-1 | TRBV28 | NA | CASSVMTSGRGDEQFF | TGTGCCAGCAGTGTCATGACTAGCGGGAGGGGCGATGAGCAGTTCTTC
TRBD1 | TRBJ1-1 | TRBV10-2 | NA | CASMGQGALTEAFF | TGCGCCAGCATGGGACAGGGGGCGTTAACTGAAGCTTTCTTT
NA | TRBJ2-2 | TRBV5-1 | NA | CASSHDGGAGELFF | TGCGCCAGCAGCCACGACGGGGGAGCCGGGGAGCTGTTTTTT
NA | TRBJ1-1 | TRBV14 | few | CASSQAGLNTEAFF | TGTGCCAGCAGCCAGGCAGGGTTGAACACTGAAGCTTTCTTT
NA | TRBJ2-2 | TRBV28 | few | CASSDRDLNTGELFF | TGTGCCAGCAGTGACCGGGACTTGAACACCGGGGAGCTGTTTTTT
TRBD1 | TRBJ2-7 | TRBV4-2 | few | CASSHDRVAYEQYF | TGTGCCAGCAGCCACGACAGGGTGGCCTACGAGCAGTACTTC
TRBD1 | TRBJ2-2 | TRBV27 | NA | CASSLYRGKTGELFF | TGTGCCAGCAGTTTATACAGGGGTAAAACCGGGGAGCTGTTTTTT
NA | TRBJ1-1 | TRBV6-1 | NA | CATKWGVADTEAFF | TGTGCCACCAAATGGGGGGTCGCGGACACTGAAGCTTTCTTT
TRBD2 | TRBJ2-7 | TRBV7-2 | few | CASSLATSGLISYEQYF | TGTGCCAGCAGCTTAGCAACTAGCGGACTTATCTCCTACGAGCAGTACTTC
TRBD1 | TRBJ1-2 | TRBV5-1 | few | CASSLTGVPGYTF | TGCGCCAGCAGCTTGACAGGGGTGCCTGGCTACACCTTC
TRBD2 | TRBJ2-5 | TRBV28 | few | CASSLTSGKGGTQYF | TGTGCCAGCAGTTTAACTAGCGGGAAAGGGGGGACCCAGTACTTC
NA | TRBJ2-1 | TRBV27 | few | CASSLLASGLGEQFF | TGTGCCAGCAGTTTATTGGCCAGCGGGTTAGGTGAGCAGTTCTTC
NA | TRBJ1-5 | TRBV19 | NA | CASSIGSYSNQPQHF | TGTGCCAGTAGTATAGGGAGTTATAGCAATCAGCCCCAGCATTTT
NA | TRBJ2-1 | TRBV4-2 | NA | CASSQDLILANYNEQFF | TGTGCCAGCAGCCAAGATTTAATTCTAGCGAACTACAATGAGCAGTTCTTC